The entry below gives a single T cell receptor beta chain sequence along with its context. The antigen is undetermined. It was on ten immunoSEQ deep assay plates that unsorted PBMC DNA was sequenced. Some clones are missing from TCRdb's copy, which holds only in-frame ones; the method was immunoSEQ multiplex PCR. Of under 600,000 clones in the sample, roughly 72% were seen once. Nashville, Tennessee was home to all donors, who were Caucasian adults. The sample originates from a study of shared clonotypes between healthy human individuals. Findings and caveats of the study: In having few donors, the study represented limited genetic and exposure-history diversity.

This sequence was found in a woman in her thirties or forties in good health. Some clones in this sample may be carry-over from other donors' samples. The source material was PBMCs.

CDR3 in DNA: TGTGCCAGTAGTTTGACGGTCTCCTACAATGAGCAGTTCTTC. Protein product: CASSLTVSYNEQFF. The chain recombines TRBV19 with TRBJ2-1, with D hard to call. The CDR3 has 14 amino acids. Germline values: CDR1 LNHDA, CDR2 SQIVND (reference sequence). V dropped 5 bases and J dropped 0 bases, with 8 bases sitting between them.